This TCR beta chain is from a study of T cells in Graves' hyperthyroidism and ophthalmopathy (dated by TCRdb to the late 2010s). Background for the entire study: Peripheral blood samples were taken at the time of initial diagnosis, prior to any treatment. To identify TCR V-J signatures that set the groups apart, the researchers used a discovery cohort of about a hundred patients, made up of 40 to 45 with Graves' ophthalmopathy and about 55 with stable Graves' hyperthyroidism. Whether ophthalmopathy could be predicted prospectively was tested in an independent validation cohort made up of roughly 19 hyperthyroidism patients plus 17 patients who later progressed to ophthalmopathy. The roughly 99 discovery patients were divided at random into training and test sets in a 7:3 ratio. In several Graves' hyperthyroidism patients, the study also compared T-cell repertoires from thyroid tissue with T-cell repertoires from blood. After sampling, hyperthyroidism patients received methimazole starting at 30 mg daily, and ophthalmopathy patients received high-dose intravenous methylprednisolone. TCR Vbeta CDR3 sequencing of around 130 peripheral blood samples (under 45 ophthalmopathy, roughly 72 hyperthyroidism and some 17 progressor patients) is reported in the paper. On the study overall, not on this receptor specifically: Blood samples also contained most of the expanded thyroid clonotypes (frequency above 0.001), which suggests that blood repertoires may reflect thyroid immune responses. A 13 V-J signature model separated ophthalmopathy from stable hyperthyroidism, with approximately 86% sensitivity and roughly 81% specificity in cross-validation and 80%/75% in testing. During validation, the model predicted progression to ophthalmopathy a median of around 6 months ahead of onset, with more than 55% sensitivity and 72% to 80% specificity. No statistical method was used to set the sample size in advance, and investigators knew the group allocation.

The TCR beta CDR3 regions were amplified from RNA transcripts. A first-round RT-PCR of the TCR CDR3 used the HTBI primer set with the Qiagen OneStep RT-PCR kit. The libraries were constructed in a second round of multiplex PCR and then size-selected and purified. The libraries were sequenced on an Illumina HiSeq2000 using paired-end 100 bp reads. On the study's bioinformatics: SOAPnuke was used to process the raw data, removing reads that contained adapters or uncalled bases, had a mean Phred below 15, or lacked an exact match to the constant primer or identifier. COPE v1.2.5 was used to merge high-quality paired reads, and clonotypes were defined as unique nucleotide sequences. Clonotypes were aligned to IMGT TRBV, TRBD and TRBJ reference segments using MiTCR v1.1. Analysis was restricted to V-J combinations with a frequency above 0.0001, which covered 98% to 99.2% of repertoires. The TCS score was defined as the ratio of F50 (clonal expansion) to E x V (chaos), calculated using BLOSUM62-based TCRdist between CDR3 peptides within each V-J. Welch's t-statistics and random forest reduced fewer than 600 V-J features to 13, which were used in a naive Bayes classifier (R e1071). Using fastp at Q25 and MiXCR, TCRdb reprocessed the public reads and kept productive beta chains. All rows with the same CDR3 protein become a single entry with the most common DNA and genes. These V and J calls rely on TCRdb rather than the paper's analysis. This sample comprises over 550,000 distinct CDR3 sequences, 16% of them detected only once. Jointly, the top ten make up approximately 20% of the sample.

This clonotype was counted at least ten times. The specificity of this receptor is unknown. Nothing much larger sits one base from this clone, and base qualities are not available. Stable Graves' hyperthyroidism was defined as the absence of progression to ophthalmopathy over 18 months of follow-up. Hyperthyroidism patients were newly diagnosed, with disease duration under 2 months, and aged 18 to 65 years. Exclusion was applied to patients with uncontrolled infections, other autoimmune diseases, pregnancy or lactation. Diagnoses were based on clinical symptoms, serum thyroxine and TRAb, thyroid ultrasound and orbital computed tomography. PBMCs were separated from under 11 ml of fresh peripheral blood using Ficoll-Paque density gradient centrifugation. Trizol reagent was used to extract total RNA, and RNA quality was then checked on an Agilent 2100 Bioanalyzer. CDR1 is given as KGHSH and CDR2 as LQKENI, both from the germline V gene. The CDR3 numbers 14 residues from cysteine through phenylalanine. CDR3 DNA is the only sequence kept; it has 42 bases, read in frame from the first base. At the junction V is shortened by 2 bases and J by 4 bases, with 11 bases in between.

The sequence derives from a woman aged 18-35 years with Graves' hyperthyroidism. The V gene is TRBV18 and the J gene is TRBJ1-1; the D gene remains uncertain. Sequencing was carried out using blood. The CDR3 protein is CASSPFSLGTEAFF. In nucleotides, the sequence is TGTGCCAGCTCACCATTCAGTCTAGGCACTGAAGCTTTCTTT.